The rows below give T cell receptor beta chains drawn from one sample of a study of T cells in Graves' hyperthyroidism and ophthalmopathy. TCRdb reprocessed the multiplex PCR reads with MiXCR, giving one entry per CDR3 protein. The table includes about 530,000 distinct CDR3 sequences, roughly a sixth detected once. The sequencing input was blood. These receptors were collected from a woman younger than 35 with Graves' ophthalmopathy. The CDR3 runs from the conserved cysteine through the conserved F or W. Fields, in order: V gene, J gene, D gene, CDR3 protein. A D gene is named only where the DNA matches it firmly.

v_gene: TRBV29-1
j_gene: TRBJ2-3
d_gene: .
CDR3aa: CSVGAQGTIRDTQYF

v_gene: TRBV7-9
j_gene: TRBJ2-3
d_gene: .
CDR3aa: CASSFVRGGTDTQYF

v_gene: TRBV9
j_gene: TRBJ2-1
d_gene: .
CDR3aa: CASSVGGEHNEQFF

v_gene: TRBV28
j_gene: TRBJ1-1
d_gene: .
CDR3aa: CASSLDEVNTEAFF

v_gene: TRBV3-1
j_gene: TRBJ2-1
d_gene: .
CDR3aa: CASSQETQLPSSYNEQFF

v_gene: TRBV5-1
j_gene: TRBJ2-1
d_gene: TRBD2
CDR3aa: CASSLAGLPYNEQFF

v_gene: TRBV28
j_gene: TRBJ1-2
d_gene: .
CDR3aa: CASSFPRGGYTF

v_gene: TRBV12-3/TRBV12-4
j_gene: TRBJ2-7
d_gene: TRBD1
CDR3aa: CASSLGQGLDEQYF

v_gene: TRBV7-3
j_gene: TRBJ2-1
d_gene: TRBD2
CDR3aa: CASTLKGGRVDINEQFF

v_gene: TRBV5-1
j_gene: TRBJ2-7
d_gene: TRBD2
CDR3aa: CASSLEASGGGEQYF

v_gene: TRBV7-9
j_gene: TRBJ2-5
d_gene: TRBD2
CDR3aa: CASSLGGLAGEQETQYF

v_gene: TRBV5-8
j_gene: TRBJ2-2
d_gene: .
CDR3aa: CASSFQAPVGGELFF

v_gene: TRBV6-2/TRBV6-3
j_gene: TRBJ2-7
d_gene: .
CDR3aa: CASRKGHLLYYEQYF

v_gene: TRBV7-2
j_gene: TRBJ1-6
d_gene: .
CDR3aa: CASSREARGDSPLHF

v_gene: TRBV5-1
j_gene: TRBJ1-2
d_gene: TRBD1
CDR3aa: CASSGYRGPTGSYTF

v_gene: TRBV2
j_gene: TRBJ2-1
d_gene: TRBD1
CDR3aa: CASRATGGNEQFF

v_gene: TRBV27
j_gene: TRBJ2-1
d_gene: TRBD2
CDR3aa: CASSGGLAGDEQFF

v_gene: TRBV7-9
j_gene: TRBJ2-1
d_gene: TRBD2
CDR3aa: CASSPWDGLAGVANEQFF

v_gene: TRBV2
j_gene: TRBJ1-6
d_gene: .
CDR3aa: CASSTQGSRSPLHF

v_gene: TRBV2
j_gene: TRBJ1-2
d_gene: TRBD1
CDR3aa: CASRSPLTGAGYGYTF

v_gene: TRBV30
j_gene: TRBJ1-2
d_gene: TRBD1
CDR3aa: CAWGFWRTGSHGYTF

v_gene: TRBV19
j_gene: TRBJ2-3
d_gene: TRBD2
CDR3aa: CASSTSGGAIYVDTQYF

v_gene: TRBV28
j_gene: TRBJ2-7
d_gene: TRBD2
CDR3aa: CASSPWTSPTYEQYF

v_gene: TRBV30
j_gene: TRBJ1-2
d_gene: .
CDR3aa: CAWGRRISGWYGYTF

v_gene: TRBV12-3/TRBV12-4
j_gene: TRBJ2-1
d_gene: TRBD2
CDR3aa: CASSLELAEGEQFF

v_gene: TRBV9
j_gene: TRBJ2-4
d_gene: .
CDR3aa: CASSVDSESIQYF

v_gene: TRBV6-1
j_gene: TRBJ2-7
d_gene: TRBD1
CDR3aa: CASSEEQGADEQYF

v_gene: TRBV27
j_gene: TRBJ2-7
d_gene: .
CDR3aa: CASSFSPGERATDEQYF

v_gene: TRBV28
j_gene: TRBJ2-7
d_gene: TRBD1
CDR3aa: CASSPLTGNYEQYF

v_gene: TRBV7-9
j_gene: TRBJ1-5
d_gene: TRBD1
CDR3aa: CASSHATGGGQPQHF

v_gene: TRBV6-1
j_gene: TRBJ2-1
d_gene: TRBD2
CDR3aa: CASSASGGEQFF

v_gene: TRBV7-9
j_gene: TRBJ2-1
d_gene: TRBD2
CDR3aa: CASSLLFREGRGEQFF

v_gene: TRBV7-9
j_gene: TRBJ2-7
d_gene: .
CDR3aa: CASSQEETTSYEQYF

v_gene: TRBV7-9
j_gene: TRBJ1-4
d_gene: TRBD1
CDR3aa: CASSGGRGGEKLFF

v_gene: TRBV30
j_gene: TRBJ2-1
d_gene: .
CDR3aa: CAWSDRSAAYNEQFF

v_gene: TRBV4-1
j_gene: TRBJ2-1
d_gene: .
CDR3aa: CASSQTPRGYNEQFF

v_gene: TRBV20-1
j_gene: TRBJ2-7
d_gene: TRBD2
CDR3aa: CSARDFGLAVSYEQYF

v_gene: TRBV5-6
j_gene: TRBJ1-2
d_gene: .
CDR3aa: CASSLGRVGDGYTF

v_gene: TRBV27
j_gene: TRBJ2-7
d_gene: .
CDR3aa: CASSLSSWREQYF

v_gene: TRBV4-3
j_gene: TRBJ2-4
d_gene: TRBD2
CDR3aa: CASSQGTSDMGKNIQYF

v_gene: TRBV28
j_gene: TRBJ1-2
d_gene: TRBD1
CDR3aa: CASRSPGTGTGYTF

v_gene: TRBV9
j_gene: TRBJ2-5
d_gene: .
CDR3aa: CASNVAGGPETQYF

v_gene: TRBV3-1
j_gene: TRBJ2-5
d_gene: TRBD1
CDR3aa: CASHDRDKGETQYF

v_gene: TRBV28
j_gene: TRBJ1-5
d_gene: TRBD1
CDR3aa: CASSLQGINQPQHF

v_gene: TRBV30
j_gene: TRBJ2-1
d_gene: .
CDR3aa: CAWSALGSRYNEQFF

v_gene: TRBV6-2/TRBV6-3
j_gene: TRBJ2-1
d_gene: .
CDR3aa: CASSRVGGEQFF

v_gene: TRBV5-8
j_gene: TRBJ1-1
d_gene: TRBD1
CDR3aa: CASSLGDRVPPPEAFF

v_gene: TRBV29-1
j_gene: TRBJ1-3
d_gene: TRBD1
CDR3aa: CSASGTGYPGNTIYF

v_gene: TRBV7-9
j_gene: TRBJ1-2
d_gene: .
CDR3aa: CASSLGEREINYGYTF

v_gene: TRBV28
j_gene: TRBJ2-7
d_gene: TRBD2
CDR3aa: CASSFLTSGAYEQYF

v_gene: TRBV7-2
j_gene: TRBJ2-5
d_gene: TRBD2
CDR3aa: CASSQLAGGYQETQYF

v_gene: TRBV5-8
j_gene: TRBJ2-7
d_gene: TRBD1
CDR3aa: CASSLPSGWGQGSSYEQYF

v_gene: TRBV20-1
j_gene: TRBJ2-7
d_gene: .
CDR3aa: CSASPGTFEQYF

v_gene: TRBV5-1
j_gene: TRBJ2-1
d_gene: TRBD2
CDR3aa: CASSPGGGYNEQLF

v_gene: TRBV7-3
j_gene: TRBJ2-1
d_gene: .
CDR3aa: CASSSSGPRDEQFF

v_gene: TRBV19
j_gene: TRBJ2-3
d_gene: .
CDR3aa: CASTPRTGTDTQYF

v_gene: TRBV27
j_gene: TRBJ2-5
d_gene: .
CDR3aa: CASSLGSLETRYF

v_gene: TRBV6-5
j_gene: TRBJ1-5
d_gene: .
CDR3aa: CASSYGPGNSNQPQHF

v_gene: TRBV4-3
j_gene: TRBJ2-7
d_gene: .
CDR3aa: CASSQEGGTQYF

v_gene: TRBV7-9
j_gene: TRBJ2-1
d_gene: .
CDR3aa: CASSPPATGSYNEQFF